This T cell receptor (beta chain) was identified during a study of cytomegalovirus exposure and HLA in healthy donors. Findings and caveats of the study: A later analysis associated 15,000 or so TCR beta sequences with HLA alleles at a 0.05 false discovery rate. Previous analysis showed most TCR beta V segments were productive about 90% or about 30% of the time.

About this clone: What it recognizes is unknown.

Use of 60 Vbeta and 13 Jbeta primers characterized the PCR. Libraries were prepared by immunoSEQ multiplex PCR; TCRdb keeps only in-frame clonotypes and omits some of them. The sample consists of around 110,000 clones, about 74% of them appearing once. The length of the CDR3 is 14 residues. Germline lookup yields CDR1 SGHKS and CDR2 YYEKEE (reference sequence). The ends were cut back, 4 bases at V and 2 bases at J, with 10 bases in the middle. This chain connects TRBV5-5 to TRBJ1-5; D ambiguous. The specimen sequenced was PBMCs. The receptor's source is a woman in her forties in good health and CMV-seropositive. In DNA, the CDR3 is TGTGCCAGCAGCCGGGATATGGGCAATCAGCCCCAGCATTTT. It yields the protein CASSRDMGNQPQHF.